These T cell receptor beta chains were read from a single sample in a study of metastatic and nonmetastatic thyroid tumors. Using MiXCR, TCRdb re-called clones from the PCR reads. The sample holds about 16,000 clones, 27% seen once. The specimen was adjacent normal tissue. Receptors were obtained from a female donor with papillary thyroid cancer or a benign thyroid nodule (not recorded which). Some clones in this sample may be carry-over from other donors' samples. CDR3s include the opening cysteine and the closing phenylalanine or tryptophan.

J,V,CDR3
TRBJ2-7,TRBV30,CAWRPGQGNYEQYF
TRBJ2-7,TRBV20-1,CSARGGSGASYEQYF
TRBJ2-1,TRBV19,CASSSRVAWANEQFF
TRBJ1-1,TRBV19,CASSIGRATEAFF
TRBJ2-3,TRBV4-2,CASRGGRVGAEDTQYF
TRBJ2-3,TRBV30,CAWEDWVGTDTQYF
TRBJ1-2,TRBV20-1,CSATWTGNYGYTF
TRBJ1-5,TRBV6-6,CASSYGRANQPQHF
TRBJ2-1,TRBV28,CASRYGTLNEQFF
TRBJ2-7,TRBV2,CASSQRDYEQYF
TRBJ2-7,TRBV2,CASSEGGGRAYEQYF
TRBJ2-1,TRBV27,CASSLFIGWYNEQFF
TRBJ1-1,TRBV6-5,CASSYQGDASTEAFF
TRBJ1-2,TRBV11-3,CASSAWTENYGYTF
TRBJ1-4,TRBV6-1,CASRVGQGGEKLFF
TRBJ2-7,TRBV6-1,CASSVEGSYEQYF
TRBJ1-3,TRBV28,CASSGGGYSGNTIYF
TRBJ1-5,TRBV6-1,CASSENSDREDQPQHF
TRBJ2-7,TRBV20-1,CSARYRNVGEQYF
TRBJ1-3,TRBV11-1,CASSKTGETGNTIYF
TRBJ1-1,TRBV18,CASSPMRGEVNTEAFF
TRBJ1-1,TRBV6-2/TRBV6-3,CASSYSQGGGRGMNTEAFF
TRBJ2-2,TRBV20-1,CSAREIGLAGGPGTGELFF
TRBJ2-5,TRBV7-3,CASSVTGGSETRYF
TRBJ1-4,TRBV28,CASSLWSGSNEKLFF
TRBJ2-7,TRBV5-1,CASSLGQFGGEQYF
TRBJ2-1,TRBV11-3,CASSLEDSGWDEQFF
TRBJ1-1,TRBV6-1,CASSIWTGATEAFF
TRBJ1-1,TRBV7-9,CASSTSTEAFF
TRBJ2-1,TRBV28,CASSAGLAGGYEQFF
TRBJ2-2,TRBV7-8,CASSLGTRFPGELFF
TRBJ1-2,TRBV12-3/TRBV12-4,CASSSRGGYTF
TRBJ2-7,TRBV20-1,CSADRGRNEQYF
TRBJ2-2,TRBV20-1,CSAMFAGELFF
TRBJ1-1,TRBV7-8,CASTERILTANTEAFF
TRBJ2-1,TRBV11-2,CASSSPASGAYNEQFF
TRBJ2-3,TRBV30,CAWTRWAAWYF
TRBJ1-1,TRBV7-9,CASSLSPGLGAEAFF
TRBJ2-1,TRBV28,CASSPPGLAGVYEQFF
TRBJ2-3,TRBV3-1,CASSQSHPGTDTQYF
TRBJ1-2,TRBV7-2,CASSLLGQGYGYTF
TRBJ2-6,TRBV19,CASSLPGANVLTF
TRBJ2-3,TRBV6-1,CATGKREEDTQYF
TRBJ2-3,TRBV5-1,CASSLGTGGASTDTQYF
TRBJ2-1,TRBV7-3,CASSPTSGRGNEQFF
TRBJ1-1,TRBV4-1,CASSQDQSPAFF
TRBJ1-4,TRBV2,CASSSGTDNEKLFF
TRBJ2-7,TRBV6-1,CASTGLREQYF
TRBJ1-4,TRBV24-1,CATSDKREWEKLFF
TRBJ2-3,TRBV10-2,CASSPTGDTQDTQYF
TRBJ1-2,TRBV6-1,CASTLDRSSAEYYGYTF
TRBJ2-7,TRBV28,CASSLKAGVVDEQYF
TRBJ2-7,TRBV6-2/TRBV6-3,CASSSKRAGVPYEQYF
TRBJ2-1,TRBV7-8,CASRTGVNEQFF